The rows below give T cell receptor beta chains drawn from one sample of a study of cytomegalovirus exposure and HLA in healthy donors. Sequenced by immunoSEQ multiplex PCR; TCRdb stores in-frame clones only, minus some. The sample holds roughly 84,000 clones, 78% seen once. The sample was PBMCs. These TCRs come from a male donor in good health and CMV-seropositive. Each CDR3 is given with its conserved first and last residue. The D gene is left open where the match is weak. Size values are once, few and many counts, or a class for expanded clones, and some rows have none.

TRBD2	TRBV10-3	.	TRBJ2-1	TGTGCCATCAGGGGATCTCCGGGACTAGCGGATTACAATGAGCAGTTCTTC	CAIRGSPGLADYNEQFF
.	TRBV27	.	TRBJ1-5	TGTGCCAGCAGTTTTGGCAGGGGCAATCAGCCCCAGCATTTT	CASSFGRGNQPQHF
TRBD2	TRBV10-1	.	TRBJ2-5	TGCGCCAGCAGTGCCGCACAGCTAGCGGGGGAAGAGACCCAGTACTTC	CASSAAQLAGEETQYF
TRBD1	TRBV29-1	.	TRBJ1-4	TGTATGGCAGGGGGCCATGAAAAACTGTTTTTT	CMAGGHEKLFF
TRBD1	TRBV28	.	TRBJ1-5	TGTGCCAGCAGTTTATATTGGGGGGGGACAGGGGATCAGCCCCAGCATTTT	CASSLYWGGTGDQPQHF
.	TRBV6-5	.	TRBJ1-2	TGTGCCAGCAGTTACGGCTACAGGGCCTATGGCTACACCTTC	CASSYGYRAYGYTF
TRBD2	TRBV5-4	once	TRBJ2-1	TGTGCCAGCAGCCTCCCCGGGAGGGCCGAGGGTGAGCAGTTCTTC	CASSLPGRAEGEQFF
TRBD1	TRBV18	.	TRBJ1-2	TGTGCCAGCTCACTTTTAGGGGGCCCACTCCAACTCAACTCGATCTATGGCTACACCTTC	CASSLLGGPLQLNSIYGYTF
.	TRBV19	.	TRBJ2-5	TGTGCCAGTAGTGCTCACGGGGAAGAGACCCAGTACTTC	CASSAHGEETQYF
TRBD1	TRBV7-9	.	TRBJ1-1	TGTTCCAGCACCCAAGGGACAGGGGGCTTTAACACTGAAGCTTTCTTT	CSSTQGTGGFNTEAFF